The entry below gives a single T cell receptor (beta chain) sequence along with its context. Its target is not known. The source of the sample is a study of multiple sclerosis patients with progressive multifocal leukoencephalopathy. Findings of the study overall: The findings' link to JC virus versus immunocompromise remained uncertain.

Synthetic inline TR CDR3 controls covering all V-J pairings were spiked into each PCR. Repertoires were generated with immunoSEQ multiplex PCR, while TCRdb's copy carries only in-frame clones and drops some. The sample shows some 31,000 clones, about 88% of them seen only once. CDR1 and CDR2 from the germline V gene are LGHNA and YSLEER. This CDR3 spans 15 amino acids. J gave up 12 bases and V 3 bases, and 7 bases lay outside the gene matches. Time point denoted: before natalizumab initiation. T0 refers to blood drawn before natalizumab was first infused. The sequenced material came from PBMCs. This sequence was found in a human donor with multiple sclerosis. This sequence joins TRBV4-3 and TRBJ2-1; 14 bases agree with TRBD2. This CDR3 is CASSQGTSGRLGQFF. Here the CDR3 DNA reads TGCGCCAGCAGCCAGGGGACTAGCGGGAGATTAGGGCAGTTCTTC.